What follows are 8 T cell receptor beta chains derived from one specimen sequenced in a study of regulatory T cells in long-lasting Graves disease. Combining iRepertoire HTBI primers with Arm-PCR of CDR3 regions, the authors built TCR beta libraries. TCRdb reprocessed the multiplex PCR reads via MiXCR and lists one record per CDR3 protein. The data contain more than 400,000 distinct CDR3 sequences, about 16% of them singletons. Time point given: newly diagnosed GD, antithyroid drugs for less than 3 months. Scientists built the TCR library using RNA that was extracted from PBMCs. These data also featured in a second study, about T cells in Graves' hyperthyroidism and ophthalmopathy.

Sample: peripheral blood mononuclear cells (PBMCs), taken at new diagnosis, from a patient treated with antithyroid drugs. These receptor sequences come from a woman aged 25-40 years with Graves disease.

This clonotype has just one count. This may stem from a read error, because a much larger clone lies one nucleotide away. The rearrangement joins TRBV3-1 to TRBJ1-2; TRBD1 agrees at 8 bases. Germline-derived CDR1 and CDR2 are LGHDT and YNNKEL (reference sequence). With 7 bases clipped from V and 10 bases from J, the junction kept 5 bases outside the gene matches. The CDR3 loop spans 11 amino acids. This CDR3 reads CASNPDRDYTF. The CDR3 DNA reads as TGTGCCAGCAACCCGGACAGGGACTACACCTTC.

This clonotype was seen many times. This rearrangement joins TRBV27 to TRBJ2-7, with 12 bases aligning to TRBD1. CDR3 length: 15 amino acids. Looked up from germline, CDR1 is MNHEY and CDR2 is SMNVEV (reference sequence). The V gene end was trimmed by 6 bases and the J gene end by 7 bases; junction bases not matched to a gene: 10. The CDR3 region is CASSNSGTGGWEQYF. CDR3 bases: TGTGCCAGCAGCAACTCCGGGACAGGGGGCTGGGAGCAGTACTTC.

This clonotype was seen ten or more times. The germline gene is not matched at one end of the junction; a read error may be the cause. The rearrangement links TRBV6-5 to TRBJ2-1; D is perhaps TRBD1 (6 bases). This CDR3 is built from 13 residues. The germline V gene has CDR1 MNHEY and CDR2 SVGAGI. The CDR3, as DNA: TGTGCCAGCAGTTTTGGGGACAACCTGATCGTGGGTTTC. Translation gives CASSFGDNLIVGF.

This clonotype has at least ten counts. V is TRBV6-5 and J is TRBJ1-2, with unresolved D. CDR3 length equals 15 residues. Germline V lookup: CDR1 MNHEY, CDR2 SVGAGI. Between the trimmed V and J ends, which lost 0 bases and 0 bases, there was a span of 8 bases. The CDR3 sequence is CASSYSPTANYGYTF. In DNA, the CDR3 is TGTGCCAGCAGTTACTCTCCTACAGCTAACTATGGCTACACCTTC.

This clonotype came up many times. The chain couples TRBV6-5 to TRBJ2-4, with D perhaps TRBD1 or TRBD2 (5 bases each). The CDR3 sequence is 14 residues long. Germline V CDR1 and CDR2: MNHEY, SVGAGI. V was clipped by 2 bases and J by 4 bases, with 9 bases between them. CDR3 coding DNA: TGTGCCAGCAGTTACCGGGACGGAAAAAACATTCAGTACTTC. Protein: CASSYRDGKNIQYF.

The V and J genes are TRBV10-3 and TRBJ1-5, with a possible D match to TRBD1 (5 bases). CDR3 size: 16 residues. The V gene's germline CDR1 is ENHRY and CDR2 SYGVKD. The V gene lost 0 bases and the J gene lost 1 base, with 10 bases spanning the gap. The CDR3 DNA reads as TGTGCCATCAGTGAGTCGGAGGGACTGAGCAATCAGCCCCAGCATTTT. Amino acids: CAISESEGLSNQPQHF.

This clonotype was counted ten times or more. The chain uses TRBV18 and TRBJ1-2; unclear D gene. Germline lookup yields CDR1 KGHSH and CDR2 LQKENI. The CDR3 length is 15 residues. Between the trimmed V and J ends, which lost 0 bases and 0 bases, there was a span of 8 bases. CDR3 bases: TGTGCCAGCTCACCACCTGCTAGAGCTAACTATGGCTACACCTTC. This sequence encodes CASSPPARANYGYTF.

Ten or more counts support this clonotype. The J gene is TRBJ2-1, the V gene TRBV11-2, with 13 positions matching TRBD2. The J segment lost 15 bases and the V segment lost 0 bases, leaving 20 bases of the junction unmatched. This CDR3 has 19 residues. Germline CDR1 SGHAT, CDR2 FQNNGV. CDR3 coding DNA: TGTGCCAGCAGCTTAGATCGGTCCCGGACTAGCGGGAGAGGTAAAGAACCGTTCTTC. It translates to CASSLDRSRTSGRGKEPFF.